One T cell receptor beta chain is described in this entry. The V gene's germline CDR1 is LNHDA and CDR2 SQIVND (reference sequence). The CDR3 has 15 amino acids. V gave up 1 base and J gave up 7 bases, with 13 bases separating them. The entry originates in a study of OX40 agonist ivuxolimab in advanced cancers. The wider study: Under the entry rules, prior anti-PD-1, anti-PD-L1 or anti-CTLA-4 therapy was allowed, and around 40% had some.

Profiling relied on immunoSEQ multiplex PCR, and the TCRdb table lists in-frame clones only, not all of them. The table shows about 53,000 clones, with less than 90% occurring only once. This receptor was taken from an adult with an advanced solid tumor such as melanoma, head and neck, liver or kidney cancer. The chain recombines TRBV19 with TRBJ1-4, with a weak D call TRBD1 (5 bases). The source material was CD4+ or CD8+ T cells sorted from blood, sampled in a trial of the OX40 agonist ivuxolimab. DNA for the CDR3: TGTGCCAGTAGTATAGGCCGTCAGGGAGGTGAAAAACTGTTTTTT. The encoded protein is CASSIGRQGGEKLFF.